This T cell receptor beta chain came from a study of cytomegalovirus exposure and HLA in healthy donors. General observations from the study: Of the V segments, some could not be distinguished, including TRBV6-2 and TRBV6-3, and were excluded.

A note on this clone: The antigen remains undetermined.

The PCR made use of 60 Vbeta and 13 Jbeta primers. Method: immunoSEQ multiplex PCR; TCRdb's copy keeps in-frame clones and lacks some. The repertoire holds around 130,000 clones, with less than 85% as singletons. Germline V lookup: CDR1 MNHNY, CDR2 SVGAGI (reference sequence). This CDR3 region has 14 residues. V dropped 4 bases and J dropped 7 bases, with 16 bases sitting between them. This clonotype was obtained from a woman aged 40 to 49 in good health and CMV-seropositive. The sequenced sample consisted of PBMCs. This chain uses TRBV6-6 with TRBJ1-1; a weak D match, TRBD1 (6 bases). CDR3 DNA: TGTGCCAGCAGTTTATACAGGGCCGCAGGTGAAGCTTTCTTT. It yields the protein CASSLYRAAGEAFF.